This T cell receptor (beta chain) came from a study of blood T cells in healthy people across ages. Study-level points and caveats: Aged donors had fewer naive CD4+ cells and lower diversity than long-lived donors. The study found TCR beta diversity correlated strongly with naive T cell percentage.

A second PCR, run for about 7 to 12 cycles, used a sample-barcoded 5' primer plus a J-beta primer mix. The authors tagged each cDNA molecule using a template-switch adaptor with 12 random nucleotides. TCRdb reanalysed the 5' RACE reads using MiXCR and keeps one entry per CDR3 protein. The sample carries approximately 800,000 distinct CDR3 sequences, about 36% recorded once. Germline lookup yields CDR1 SGHTA and CDR2 FQGNSA. Unmatched junction bases numbered 11, after V lost 5 bases and J lost 10 bases. This CDR3 comprises 15 residues. This clonotype was seen more than once but under ten times. Antigen: not known. Healthy Russian Caucasian donors spanned ages roughly 6 to 90 years.

Sequencing input: blood. The chain couples TRBV7-2 to TRBJ2-1; 10 bases fit TRBD2. This clonotype was sampled from a man between 18 and 29 years old in good health. CDR3 sequence: CASSQSGGALPEQFF. CDR3 nucleotide sequence: TGTGCCAGCAGCCAAAGCGGGGGGGCTTTACCCGAGCAGTTCTTC.